This is a list of T cell receptor beta chains from one sample in a study of blood T cell repertoires in COVID-19. Profiled with immunoSEQ multiplex PCR; TCRdb holds only in-frame clones, not every one. The data show more than 95,000 clones, approximately 82% seen once. The sequenced sample was peripheral blood. The receptors shown here come from a man aged 70-80 years with active or convalescent COVID-19. Both conserved end residues are part of each CDR3. Fields, in order: J gene, V gene, CDR3 length, clone size, D gene, CDR3 DNA, CDR3 protein. A D gene is named only where the DNA matches it firmly. For some rows the clone size is stated as once, few or many, or as a class when expanded; others skip it.

j_call: TRBJ1-4
v_call: TRBV7-2
cdr3_length: 15
clone_size: .
d_call: .
cdr3_nt: TGTGCCAGCAGCCTCGGACGGCGGGGGGGTGAAAAACTGTTTTTT
cdr3_aa: CASSLGRRGGEKLFF

j_call: TRBJ2-3
v_call: TRBV4-3
cdr3_length: 15
clone_size: .
d_call: .
cdr3_nt: TGCGCCAGCAGCCTCCGGTCCTTTGGCACAGATACGCAGTATTTT
cdr3_aa: CASSLRSFGTDTQYF

j_call: TRBJ2-2
v_call: TRBV2
cdr3_length: 13
clone_size: .
d_call: .
cdr3_nt: TGTGCCAGCGGGATGGGGAGCACCGGGGAGCTGTTTTTT
cdr3_aa: CASGMGSTGELFF

j_call: TRBJ2-2
v_call: TRBV21-1
cdr3_length: 19
clone_size: few
d_call: .
cdr3_nt: TGTGCCAGCAGCGGGTCGGAACTAGCGGGAGGTCCGAACACCGGGGAGCTGTTTTTT
cdr3_aa: CASSGSELAGGPNTGELFF

j_call: TRBJ1-2
v_call: TRBV27
cdr3_length: 18
clone_size: .
d_call: TRBD1
cdr3_nt: TGTGCCAGCAGTTTGAAGCGAATGGGGGACAGTAATAACTATGGCTACACCTTC
cdr3_aa: CASSLKRMGDSNNYGYTF

j_call: TRBJ1-2
v_call: TRBV27
cdr3_length: 15
clone_size: .
d_call: TRBD1
cdr3_nt: TGTGCCAGCAGTGCCCGACAGGGGTCCTACTATGGCTACACCTTC
cdr3_aa: CASSARQGSYYGYTF

j_call: TRBJ1-2
v_call: TRBV9
cdr3_length: 14
clone_size: .
d_call: .
cdr3_nt: TGTGCCAGCAGCGTAGGATCGGGTCCTGGTGGCTACACCTTC
cdr3_aa: CASSVGSGPGGYTF

j_call: TRBJ1-6
v_call: TRBV5-1
cdr3_length: 16
clone_size: .
d_call: TRBD1
cdr3_nt: TGCGCCAGCAGCTTGGGGGGGACAGCAAATAATTCACCCCTCCACTTT
cdr3_aa: CASSLGGTANNSPLHF

j_call: TRBJ2-4
v_call: TRBV19
cdr3_length: 15
clone_size: .
d_call: .
cdr3_nt: TGTGCCAGTAGGACTATGATGGGGGCCAAAAACATTCAGTACTTC
cdr3_aa: CASRTMMGAKNIQYF

j_call: TRBJ1-1
v_call: TRBV5-6
cdr3_length: 15
clone_size: .
d_call: TRBD1
cdr3_nt: TGTGCCAGCAGCTCTACGACAGGGAAGAACACTGAAGCTTTCTTT
cdr3_aa: CASSSTTGKNTEAFF

j_call: TRBJ1-5
v_call: TRBV5-1
cdr3_length: 16
clone_size: .
d_call: .
cdr3_nt: TGCGCCAGCAGCTTGTTGGGGAGAGGGAACAATCAGCCCCAGCATTTT
cdr3_aa: CASSLLGRGNNQPQHF

j_call: TRBJ2-7
v_call: TRBV27
cdr3_length: 14
clone_size: few
d_call: .
cdr3_nt: TGTGCCAGCAGTTTTCGTCTCTCGGGCTACGAGCAGTACTTC
cdr3_aa: CASSFRLSGYEQYF

j_call: TRBJ1-6
v_call: TRBV2
cdr3_length: 14
clone_size: .
d_call: .
cdr3_nt: TGTGCCAGCAGTGAACTAGTCGCCCGTTCACCCCTCCACTTT
cdr3_aa: CASSELVARSPLHF

j_call: TRBJ2-7
v_call: TRBV11-2
cdr3_length: 17
clone_size: once
d_call: .
cdr3_nt: TGTGCCAGCAGCTTAGTTGCAGGTGCAGGGTACCCCTACGAGCAGTACTTC
cdr3_aa: CASSLVAGAGYPYEQYF

j_call: TRBJ1-3
v_call: TRBV4-1
cdr3_length: 15
clone_size: .
d_call: .
cdr3_nt: TGCGCCAGCAGCCAATCGGGGGGGCTCGGAAACACCATATATTTT
cdr3_aa: CASSQSGGLGNTIYF

j_call: TRBJ1-3
v_call: TRBV5-6
cdr3_length: 14
clone_size: few
d_call: .
cdr3_nt: TGTGCCAGCAGCCCCGGGGAAAGTGGAAACACCATATATTTT
cdr3_aa: CASSPGESGNTIYF

j_call: TRBJ2-5
v_call: TRBV19
cdr3_length: 15
clone_size: .
d_call: TRBD1
cdr3_nt: TGTGCCAGTAGTACTAATCCGACAGGGTTGGAGACCCAGTACTTC
cdr3_aa: CASSTNPTGLETQYF

j_call: TRBJ1-4
v_call: TRBV5-6
cdr3_length: 14
clone_size: .
d_call: .
cdr3_nt: TGTGCCAGCAGCTTGGCTTCACGGAGGGAAAAACTGTTTTTT
cdr3_aa: CASSLASRREKLFF

j_call: TRBJ2-3
v_call: TRBV27
cdr3_length: 15
clone_size: .
d_call: TRBD1
cdr3_nt: TGTGCCAGCCGACGGACAGGGGGCTGGACAGATACGCAGTATTTT
cdr3_aa: CASRRTGGWTDTQYF

j_call: TRBJ1-1
v_call: TRBV2
cdr3_length: 15
clone_size: .
d_call: TRBD1
cdr3_nt: TGTGCCAGCAATCCGGGCAGGGGGCGCGGTACTGAAGCTTTCTTT
cdr3_aa: CASNPGRGRGTEAFF

j_call: TRBJ2-1
v_call: TRBV2
cdr3_length: 13
clone_size: .
d_call: .
cdr3_nt: TGTGCCAGCAGGGGTCAGGGCTACAATGAGCAGTTCTTC
cdr3_aa: CASRGQGYNEQFF

j_call: TRBJ2-7
v_call: TRBV19
cdr3_length: 17
clone_size: .
d_call: TRBD1
cdr3_nt: TGTGCCAGTAGCCTGCAGGGGACAGGGGGCGCGGGCTACGAGCAGTACTTC
cdr3_aa: CASSLQGTGGAGYEQYF

j_call: TRBJ2-7
v_call: TRBV9
cdr3_length: 15
clone_size: .
d_call: TRBD1
cdr3_nt: TGTGCCAGCAGCGTAGATGGACAGGGAGAAATCGAGCAGTACTTC
cdr3_aa: CASSVDGQGEIEQYF

j_call: TRBJ1-5
v_call: TRBV6-2/TRBV6-3
cdr3_length: 17
clone_size: .
d_call: .
cdr3_nt: TGTGCCAGCAGCCCATCCACGGGACACTTTAGCAATCAGCCCCAGCATTTT
cdr3_aa: CASSPSTGHFSNQPQHF

j_call: TRBJ2-7
v_call: TRBV11-2
cdr3_length: 14
clone_size: .
d_call: .
cdr3_nt: TGTGCCAGCATGGTGTCTTTCAGCTCCTACGAGCAGTACTTC
cdr3_aa: CASMVSFSSYEQYF

j_call: TRBJ2-5
v_call: TRBV3-1/TRBV3-2
cdr3_length: 20
clone_size: .
d_call: TRBD2
cdr3_nt: TGTGCCAGCAGCCAAGGCAACACTATGGGACTAGCGGGGGTCGTAGAGACCCAGTACTTC
cdr3_aa: CASSQGNTMGLAGVVETQYF

j_call: TRBJ1-3
v_call: TRBV9
cdr3_length: 15
clone_size: .
d_call: TRBD1
cdr3_nt: TGTGCCAGCAGCCAACAGGGACAGGGGGCTAACACCATATATTTT
cdr3_aa: CASSQQGQGANTIYF

j_call: TRBJ2-1
v_call: TRBV18
cdr3_length: 15
clone_size: few
d_call: TRBD2
cdr3_nt: TGTGCCAGCTCAAGGACTAGCGCCCAAGACAATGAGCAGTTCTTC
cdr3_aa: CASSRTSAQDNEQFF

j_call: TRBJ1-2
v_call: TRBV5-4
cdr3_length: 13
clone_size: .
d_call: .
cdr3_nt: TGTGCCAGCAGCTTGTCCGGGTTTGGTGGCTACACCTTC
cdr3_aa: CASSLSGFGGYTF

j_call: TRBJ1-1
v_call: TRBV28
cdr3_length: 15
clone_size: .
d_call: .
cdr3_nt: TGTGCCAGCAGTACAACAGGGAGACGTAACGCTGAAGCTTTCTTT
cdr3_aa: CASSTTGRRNAEAFF

j_call: TRBJ2-5
v_call: TRBV9
cdr3_length: 17
clone_size: .
d_call: .
cdr3_nt: TGTGCCAGCAGCCCGCGGGACTCGGGGATGTACCAAGAGACCCAGTACTTC
cdr3_aa: CASSPRDSGMYQETQYF

j_call: TRBJ1-5
v_call: TRBV21-1
cdr3_length: 22
clone_size: .
d_call: .
cdr3_nt: TGTGCCAGCAGCAAAAAGGGGCGGGGGGGGGAGCTTCATCATGGTGGCAATCAGCCCCAGCATTTT
cdr3_aa: CASSKKGRGGELHHGGNQPQHF

j_call: TRBJ1-2
v_call: TRBV19
cdr3_length: 14
clone_size: .
d_call: .
cdr3_nt: TGTGCCAGTAGCCGGGGGTCAGGGAGCTATGGCTACACCTTC
cdr3_aa: CASSRGSGSYGYTF

j_call: TRBJ1-2
v_call: TRBV6-2/TRBV6-3
cdr3_length: 11
clone_size: few
d_call: .
cdr3_nt: TGTGCCAGCAGTACGGTCTATGGCTACACCTTC
cdr3_aa: CASSTVYGYTF

j_call: TRBJ1-5
v_call: TRBV2
cdr3_length: 15
clone_size: .
d_call: TRBD1
cdr3_nt: TGTGCCAGCAGTGAGGTAGGGACAGGGGATCAGCCCCAGCATTTT
cdr3_aa: CASSEVGTGDQPQHF

j_call: TRBJ1-2
v_call: TRBV12-3/TRBV12-4
cdr3_length: 13
clone_size: few
d_call: TRBD1
cdr3_nt: TGTGCCAGCAGGGGACAGGACTATTATGGCTACACCTTC
cdr3_aa: CASRGQDYYGYTF

j_call: TRBJ2-5
v_call: TRBV3-1/TRBV3-2
cdr3_length: 14
clone_size: once
d_call: TRBD1
cdr3_nt: TGTGCCAGCAGCCTACGGACAGGGGGGGAGACCCAGTACTTC
cdr3_aa: CASSLRTGGETQYF

j_call: TRBJ2-7
v_call: TRBV11-2
cdr3_length: 14
clone_size: few
d_call: .
cdr3_nt: TGTGCCAGCAGCTCGATGACAGAATCCTACGAGCAGTACTTC
cdr3_aa: CASSSMTESYEQYF

j_call: TRBJ1-2
v_call: TRBV12-3/TRBV12-4
cdr3_length: 13
clone_size: .
d_call: TRBD1
cdr3_nt: TGTGCCAGCAAAAAGACAGGGGACGGTGGCTACACCTTC
cdr3_aa: CASKKTGDGGYTF

j_call: TRBJ2-2
v_call: TRBV11-3
cdr3_length: 15
clone_size: .
d_call: TRBD2
cdr3_nt: TGTGCCAGCAGCCCATTGGGGGGGGACACCGGGGAGCTGTTTTTT
cdr3_aa: CASSPLGGDTGELFF

j_call: TRBJ1-2
v_call: TRBV6-1
cdr3_length: 16
clone_size: .
d_call: TRBD1
cdr3_nt: TGTGCCAGCAGTGAAGGGACAGGGGGTCGGGGCGATGGCTACACCTTC
cdr3_aa: CASSEGTGGRGDGYTF